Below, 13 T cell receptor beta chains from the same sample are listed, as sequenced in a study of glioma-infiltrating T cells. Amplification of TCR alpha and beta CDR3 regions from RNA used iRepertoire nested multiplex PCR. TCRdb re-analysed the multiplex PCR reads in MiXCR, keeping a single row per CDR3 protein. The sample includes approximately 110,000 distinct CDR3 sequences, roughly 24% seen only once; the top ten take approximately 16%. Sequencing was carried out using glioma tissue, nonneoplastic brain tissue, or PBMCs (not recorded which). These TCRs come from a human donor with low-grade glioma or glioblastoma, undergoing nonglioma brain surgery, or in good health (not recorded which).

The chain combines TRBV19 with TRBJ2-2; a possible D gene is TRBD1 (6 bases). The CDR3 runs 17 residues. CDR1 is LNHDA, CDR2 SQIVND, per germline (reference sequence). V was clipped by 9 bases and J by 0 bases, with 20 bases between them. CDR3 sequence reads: CASLRDTLHANTGELFF. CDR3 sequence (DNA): TGTGCCAGCCTACGGGACACCTTGCACGCGAACACCGGGGAGCTGTTTTTT.

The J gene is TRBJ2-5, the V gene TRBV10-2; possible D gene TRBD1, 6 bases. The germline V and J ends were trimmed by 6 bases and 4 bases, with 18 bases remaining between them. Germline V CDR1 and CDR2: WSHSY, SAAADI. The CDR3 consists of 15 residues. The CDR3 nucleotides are TGCGCCAGCAGGATCCGTTCAATCAGGGGAGAGACCCAGTACTTC. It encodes CASRIRSIRGETQYF.

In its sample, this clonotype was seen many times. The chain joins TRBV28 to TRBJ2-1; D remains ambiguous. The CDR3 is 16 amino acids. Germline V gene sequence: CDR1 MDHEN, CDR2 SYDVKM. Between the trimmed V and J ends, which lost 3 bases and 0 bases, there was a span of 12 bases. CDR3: CASSFSSARSYNEQFF. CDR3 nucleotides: TGTGCCAGCAGTTTCTCCAGCGCACGCTCCTACAATGAGCAGTTCTTC.

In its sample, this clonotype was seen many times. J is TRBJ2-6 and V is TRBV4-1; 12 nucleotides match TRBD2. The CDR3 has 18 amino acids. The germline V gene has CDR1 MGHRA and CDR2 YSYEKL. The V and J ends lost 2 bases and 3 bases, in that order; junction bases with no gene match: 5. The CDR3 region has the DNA TGCGCCAGCAGCCAAACGACTAGCGGGAGTGGTGGGGCCAACGTCCTGACTTTC. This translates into CASSQTTSGSGGANVLTF.

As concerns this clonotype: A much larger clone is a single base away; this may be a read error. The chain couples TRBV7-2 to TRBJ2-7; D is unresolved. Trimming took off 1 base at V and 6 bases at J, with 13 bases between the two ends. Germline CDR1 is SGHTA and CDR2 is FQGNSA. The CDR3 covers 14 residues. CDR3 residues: CASSLGPTTCEQYF. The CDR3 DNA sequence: TGTGCCAGCAGCTTAGGACCGACGACCTGCGAGCAGTACTTC.

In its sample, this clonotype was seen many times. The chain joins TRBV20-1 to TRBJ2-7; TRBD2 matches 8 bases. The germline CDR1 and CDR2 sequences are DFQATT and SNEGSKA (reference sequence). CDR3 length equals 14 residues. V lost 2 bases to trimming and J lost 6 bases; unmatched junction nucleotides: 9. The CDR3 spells CSARSGSDSPEQYF. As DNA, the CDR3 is TGCAGTGCTAGAAGCGGGAGTGACTCTCCCGAGCAGTACTTC.

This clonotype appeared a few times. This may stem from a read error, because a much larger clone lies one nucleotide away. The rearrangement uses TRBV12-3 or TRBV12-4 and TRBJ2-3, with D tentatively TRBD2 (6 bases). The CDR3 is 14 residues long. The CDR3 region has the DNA TGTTCCAGCAGTTTCAATAGCGGACAAGATACGCAGTATTTT. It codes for CSSSFNSGQDTQYF.

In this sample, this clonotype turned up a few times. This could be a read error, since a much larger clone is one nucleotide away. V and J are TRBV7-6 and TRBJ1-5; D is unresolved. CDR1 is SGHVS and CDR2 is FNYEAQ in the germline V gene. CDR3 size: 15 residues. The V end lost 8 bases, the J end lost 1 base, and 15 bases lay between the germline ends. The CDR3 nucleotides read TGTGCCAGCCGCCTACAGTCTGGCAGCAATCAGCCCCAGCATTTT. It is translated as CASRLQSGSNQPQHF.

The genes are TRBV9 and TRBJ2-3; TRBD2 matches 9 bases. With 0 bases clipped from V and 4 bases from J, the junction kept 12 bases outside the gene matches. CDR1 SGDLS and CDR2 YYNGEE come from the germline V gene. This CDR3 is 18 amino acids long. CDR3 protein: CASSVGDRLAGLSDTQYF. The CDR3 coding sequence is TGTGCCAGCAGCGTAGGGGACCGGCTAGCGGGACTATCAGATACGCAGTATTTT.

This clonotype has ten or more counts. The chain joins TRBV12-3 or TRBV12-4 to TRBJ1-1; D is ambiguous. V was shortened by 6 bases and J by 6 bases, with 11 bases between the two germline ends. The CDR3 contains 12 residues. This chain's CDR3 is CASSPSSAEAFF. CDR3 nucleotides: TGTGCCAGCAGCCCCTCGAGCGCTGAAGCTTTCTTT.

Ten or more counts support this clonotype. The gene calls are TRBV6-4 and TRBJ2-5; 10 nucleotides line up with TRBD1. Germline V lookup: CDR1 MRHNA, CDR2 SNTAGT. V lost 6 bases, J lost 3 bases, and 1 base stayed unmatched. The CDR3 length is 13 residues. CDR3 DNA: TGTGCCAGCAGAGGACAGGGGGAAGAGACCCAGTACTTC. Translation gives CASRGQGEETQYF.

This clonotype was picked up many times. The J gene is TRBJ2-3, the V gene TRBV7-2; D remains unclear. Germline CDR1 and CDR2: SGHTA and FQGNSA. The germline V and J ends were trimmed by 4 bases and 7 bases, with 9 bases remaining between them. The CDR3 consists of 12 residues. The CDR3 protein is CASSSTAHTQYF. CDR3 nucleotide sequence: TGTGCCAGCAGCTCGACCGCTCATACGCAGTATTTT.

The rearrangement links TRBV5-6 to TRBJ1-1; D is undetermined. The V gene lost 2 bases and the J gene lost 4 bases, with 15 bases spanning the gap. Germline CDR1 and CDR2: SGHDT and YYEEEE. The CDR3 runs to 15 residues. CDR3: CASSFLEWRSTEAFF. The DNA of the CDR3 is TGTGCCAGCAGCTTTCTTGAGTGGCGCAGCACTGAAGCTTTCTTT. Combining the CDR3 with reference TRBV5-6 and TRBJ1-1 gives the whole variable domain DAGVTQSPTHLIKTRGQQVTLRCSPKSGHDTVSWYQQALGQGPQFIFQYYEEEERQRGNFPDRFSGHQFPNYSSELNVNALLLGDSALYLCASSFLEWRSTEAFFGQGTRLTVV.